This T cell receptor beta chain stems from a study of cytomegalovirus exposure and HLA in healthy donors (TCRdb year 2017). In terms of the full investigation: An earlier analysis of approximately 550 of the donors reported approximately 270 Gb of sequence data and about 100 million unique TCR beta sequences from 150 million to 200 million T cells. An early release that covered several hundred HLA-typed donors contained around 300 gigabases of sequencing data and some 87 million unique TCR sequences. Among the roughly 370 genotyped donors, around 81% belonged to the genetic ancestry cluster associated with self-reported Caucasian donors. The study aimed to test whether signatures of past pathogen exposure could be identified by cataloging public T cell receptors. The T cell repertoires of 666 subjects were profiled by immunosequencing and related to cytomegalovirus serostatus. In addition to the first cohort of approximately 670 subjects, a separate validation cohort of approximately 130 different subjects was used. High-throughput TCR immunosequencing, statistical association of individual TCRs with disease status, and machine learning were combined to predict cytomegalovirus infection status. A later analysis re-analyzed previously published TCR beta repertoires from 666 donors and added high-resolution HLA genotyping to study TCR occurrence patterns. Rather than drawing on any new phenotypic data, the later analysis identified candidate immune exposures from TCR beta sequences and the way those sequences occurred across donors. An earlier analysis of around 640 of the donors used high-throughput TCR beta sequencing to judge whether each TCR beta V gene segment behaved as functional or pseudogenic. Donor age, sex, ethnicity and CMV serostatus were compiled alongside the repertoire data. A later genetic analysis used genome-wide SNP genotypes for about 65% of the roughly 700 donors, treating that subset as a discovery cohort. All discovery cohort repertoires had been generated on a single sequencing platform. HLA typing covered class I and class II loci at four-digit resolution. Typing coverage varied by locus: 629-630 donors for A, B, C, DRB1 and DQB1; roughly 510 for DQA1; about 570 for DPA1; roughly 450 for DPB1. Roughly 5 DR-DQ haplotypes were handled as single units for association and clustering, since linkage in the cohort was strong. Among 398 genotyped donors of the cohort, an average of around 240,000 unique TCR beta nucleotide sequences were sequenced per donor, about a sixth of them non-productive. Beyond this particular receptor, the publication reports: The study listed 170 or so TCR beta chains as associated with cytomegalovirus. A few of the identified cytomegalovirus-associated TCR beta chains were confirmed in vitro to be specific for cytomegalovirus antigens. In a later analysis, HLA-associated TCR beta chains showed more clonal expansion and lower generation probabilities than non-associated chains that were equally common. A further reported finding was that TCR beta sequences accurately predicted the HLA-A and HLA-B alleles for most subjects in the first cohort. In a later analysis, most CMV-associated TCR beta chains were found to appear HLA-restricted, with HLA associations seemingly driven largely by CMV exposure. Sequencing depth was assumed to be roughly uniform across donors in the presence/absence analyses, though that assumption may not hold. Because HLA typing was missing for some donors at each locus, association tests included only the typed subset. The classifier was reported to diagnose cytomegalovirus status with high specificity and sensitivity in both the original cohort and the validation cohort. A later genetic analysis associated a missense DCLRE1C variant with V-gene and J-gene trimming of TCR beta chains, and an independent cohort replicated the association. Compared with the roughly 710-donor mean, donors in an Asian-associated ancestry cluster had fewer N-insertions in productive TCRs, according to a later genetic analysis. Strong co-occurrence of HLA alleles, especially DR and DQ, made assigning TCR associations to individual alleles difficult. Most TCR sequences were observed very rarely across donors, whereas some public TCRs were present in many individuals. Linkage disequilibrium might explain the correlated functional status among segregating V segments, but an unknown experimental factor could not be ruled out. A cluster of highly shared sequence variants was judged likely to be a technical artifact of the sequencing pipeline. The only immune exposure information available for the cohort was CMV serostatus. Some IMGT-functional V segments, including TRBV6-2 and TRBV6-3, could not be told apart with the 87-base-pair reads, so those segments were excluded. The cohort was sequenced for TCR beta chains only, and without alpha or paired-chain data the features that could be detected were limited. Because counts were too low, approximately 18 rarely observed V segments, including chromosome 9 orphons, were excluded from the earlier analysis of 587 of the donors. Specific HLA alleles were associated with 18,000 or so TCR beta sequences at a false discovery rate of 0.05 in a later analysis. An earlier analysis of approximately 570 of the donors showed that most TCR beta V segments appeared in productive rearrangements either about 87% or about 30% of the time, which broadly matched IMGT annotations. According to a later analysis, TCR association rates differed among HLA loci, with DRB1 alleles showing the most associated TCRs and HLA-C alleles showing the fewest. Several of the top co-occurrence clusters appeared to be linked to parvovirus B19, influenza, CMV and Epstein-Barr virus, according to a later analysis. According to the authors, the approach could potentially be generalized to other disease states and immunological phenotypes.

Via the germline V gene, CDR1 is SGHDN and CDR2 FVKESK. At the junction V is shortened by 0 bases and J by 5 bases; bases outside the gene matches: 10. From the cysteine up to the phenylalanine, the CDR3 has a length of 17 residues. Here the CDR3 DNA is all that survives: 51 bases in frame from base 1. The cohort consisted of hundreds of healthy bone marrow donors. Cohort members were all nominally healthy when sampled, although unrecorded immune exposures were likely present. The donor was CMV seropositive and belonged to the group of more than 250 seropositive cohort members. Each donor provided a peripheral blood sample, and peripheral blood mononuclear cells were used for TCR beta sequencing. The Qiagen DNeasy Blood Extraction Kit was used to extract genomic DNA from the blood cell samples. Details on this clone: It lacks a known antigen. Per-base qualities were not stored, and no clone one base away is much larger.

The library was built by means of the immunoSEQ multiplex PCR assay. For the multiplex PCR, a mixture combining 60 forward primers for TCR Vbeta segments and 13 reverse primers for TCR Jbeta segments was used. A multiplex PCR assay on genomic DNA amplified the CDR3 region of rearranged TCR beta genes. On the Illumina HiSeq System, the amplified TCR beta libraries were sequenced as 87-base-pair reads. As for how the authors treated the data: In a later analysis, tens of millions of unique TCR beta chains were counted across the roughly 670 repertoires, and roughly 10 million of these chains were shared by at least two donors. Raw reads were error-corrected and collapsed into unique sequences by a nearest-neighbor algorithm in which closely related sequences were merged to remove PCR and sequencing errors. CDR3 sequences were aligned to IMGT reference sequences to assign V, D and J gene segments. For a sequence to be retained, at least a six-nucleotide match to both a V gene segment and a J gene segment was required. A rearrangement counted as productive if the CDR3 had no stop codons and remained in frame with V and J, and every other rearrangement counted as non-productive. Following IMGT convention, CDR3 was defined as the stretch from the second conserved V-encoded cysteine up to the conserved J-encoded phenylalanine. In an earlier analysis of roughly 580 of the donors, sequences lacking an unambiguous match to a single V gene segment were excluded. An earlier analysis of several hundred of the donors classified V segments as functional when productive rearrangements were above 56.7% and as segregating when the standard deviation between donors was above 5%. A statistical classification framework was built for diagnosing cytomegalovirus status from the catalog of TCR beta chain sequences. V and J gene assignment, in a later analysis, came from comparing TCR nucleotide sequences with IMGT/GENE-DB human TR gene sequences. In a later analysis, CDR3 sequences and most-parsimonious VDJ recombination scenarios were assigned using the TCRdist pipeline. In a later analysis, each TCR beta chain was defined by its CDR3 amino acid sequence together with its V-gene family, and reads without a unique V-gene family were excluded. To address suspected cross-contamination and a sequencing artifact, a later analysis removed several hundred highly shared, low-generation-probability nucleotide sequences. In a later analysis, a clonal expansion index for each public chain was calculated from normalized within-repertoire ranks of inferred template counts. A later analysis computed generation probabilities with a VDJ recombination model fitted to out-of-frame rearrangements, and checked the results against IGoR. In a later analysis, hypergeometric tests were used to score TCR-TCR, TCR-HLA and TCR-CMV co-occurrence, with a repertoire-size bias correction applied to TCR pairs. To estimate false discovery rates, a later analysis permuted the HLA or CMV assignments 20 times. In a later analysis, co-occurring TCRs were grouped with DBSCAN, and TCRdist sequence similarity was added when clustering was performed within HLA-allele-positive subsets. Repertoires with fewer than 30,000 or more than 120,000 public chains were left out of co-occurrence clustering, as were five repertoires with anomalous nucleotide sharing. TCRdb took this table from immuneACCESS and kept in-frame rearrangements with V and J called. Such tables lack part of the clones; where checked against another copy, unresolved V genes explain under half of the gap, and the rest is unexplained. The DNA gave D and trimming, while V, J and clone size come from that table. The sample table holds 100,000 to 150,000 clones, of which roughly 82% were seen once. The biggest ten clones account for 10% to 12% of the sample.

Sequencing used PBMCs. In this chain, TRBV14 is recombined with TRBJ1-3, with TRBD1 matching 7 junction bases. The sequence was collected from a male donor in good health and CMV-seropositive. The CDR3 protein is CASSQDGTEGRRNTIYF. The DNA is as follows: TGTGCCAGCAGCCAAGATGGGACAGAGGGAAGGAGAAACACCATATATTTT.